These 5 T cell receptor beta chains were all obtained from the same sample, sequenced in a study of blood T cell repertoires in COVID-19. The assay was immunoSEQ multiplex PCR, and TCRdb's table has in-frame clones only and misses some. This repertoire shows 250,000 to 350,000 clones, around nine tenths found once; its top ten account for roughly 2%. Sequenced input: PBMCs or T cells enriched from blood (not recorded which). The receptor source for this set is a woman aged 55-69 years in a cohort exposed to, infected with or recovered from COVID-19 (not recorded which).

The rearrangement joins TRBV7-2 to TRBJ2-7; D possibly corresponds to TRBD2 (6 bases). Trimming took 0 bases from V and 3 from J, leaving 15 bases between them. Germline V gene sequence: CDR1 SGHTA, CDR2 FQGNSA. The CDR3 has 16 residues. CDR3 amino acids: CASSLAEGRTLYEQYF. The CDR3 DNA follows: TGTGCCAGCAGCTTAGCGGAGGGCAGGACTCTCTACGAGCAGTACTTC.

This chain uses TRBV6-5 with TRBJ2-1, with D tentatively TRBD2 (5 bases). The V end lost 0 bases, the J end lost 3 bases, and 9 bases lay between the germline ends. The CDR3 is 15 amino acids. Looked up from germline, CDR1 is MNHEY and CDR2 is SVGAGI. This CDR3 is CASSYSLLGYNEQFF. CDR3 sequence (DNA): TGTGCCAGCAGTTACTCGCTACTAGGCTACAATGAGCAGTTCTTC.

The chain couples TRBV28 to TRBJ1-1; 7 bases agree with TRBD1. The CDR3 is 14 residues long. The germline V gene has CDR1 MDHEN and CDR2 SYDVKM. V trimming: 2 bases; J trimming: 4 bases; junction bases outside the gene matches: 4. The CDR3 sequence: CASSLGAGGTEAFF. The CDR3 DNA sequence: TGTGCCAGCAGTTTAGGGGCAGGGGGCACTGAAGCTTTCTTT.

The gene calls are TRBV19 and TRBJ2-7; 10 nucleotides match TRBD1. This CDR3 is built from 15 residues. Germline V CDR1 and CDR2: LNHDA, SQIVND (reference sequence). V dropped 5 bases and J dropped 6; count of bases not matched to a gene: 10. The CDR3 reads CASSPWGTGVGEQYF. The CDR3 bases are TGTGCCAGTAGTCCCTGGGGGACAGGGGTTGGCGAGCAGTACTTC.

V and J are TRBV6-5 and TRBJ1-3; the match to TRBD1 covers 9 bases. This CDR3 has 15 residues. With V trimmed by 5 bases and J by 4 bases, 6 bases remained unmatched. From germline, CDR1 is MNHEY and CDR2 SVGAGI. CDR3 in amino acids: CASSRIDRGGNTIYF. CDR3 coding DNA: TGTGCCAGCAGTCGAATAGACAGGGGGGGAAACACCATATATTTT.